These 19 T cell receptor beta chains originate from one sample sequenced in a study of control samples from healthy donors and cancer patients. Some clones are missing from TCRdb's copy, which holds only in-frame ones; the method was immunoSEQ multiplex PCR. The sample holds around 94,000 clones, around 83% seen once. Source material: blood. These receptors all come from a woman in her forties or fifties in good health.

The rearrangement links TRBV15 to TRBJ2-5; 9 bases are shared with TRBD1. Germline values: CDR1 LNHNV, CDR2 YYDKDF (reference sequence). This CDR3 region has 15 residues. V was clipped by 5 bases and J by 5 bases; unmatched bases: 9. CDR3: CATSRDRARGETQYF. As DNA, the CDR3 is TGTGCCACCAGCCGGGACAGGGCGAGGGGGGAGACCCAGTACTTC.

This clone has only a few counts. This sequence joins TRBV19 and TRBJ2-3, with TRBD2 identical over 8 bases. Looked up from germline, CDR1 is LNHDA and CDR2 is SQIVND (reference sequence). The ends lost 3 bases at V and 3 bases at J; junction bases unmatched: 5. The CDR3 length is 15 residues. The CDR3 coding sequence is TGTGCCAGTAGTATCGTAGCGGGAAGGACAGATACGCAGTATTTT. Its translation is CASSIVAGRTDTQYF.

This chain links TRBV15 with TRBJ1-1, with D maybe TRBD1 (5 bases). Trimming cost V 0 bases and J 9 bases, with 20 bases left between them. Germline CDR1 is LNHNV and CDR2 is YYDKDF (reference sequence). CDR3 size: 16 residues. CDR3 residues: CATSRDGGFEVVKAFF. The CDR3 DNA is TGTGCCACCAGCAGAGACGGGGGGTTCGAAGTGGTGAAAGCTTTCTTT.

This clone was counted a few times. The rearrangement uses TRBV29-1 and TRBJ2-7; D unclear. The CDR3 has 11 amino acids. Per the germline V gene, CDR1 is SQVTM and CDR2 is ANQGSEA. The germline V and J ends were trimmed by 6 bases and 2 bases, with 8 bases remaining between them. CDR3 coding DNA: TGCAGCGTAAGCCAAGCCTACGAGCAGTACTTC. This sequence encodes CSVSQAYEQYF.

This CDR3 reads CASLTSAHETQYF. CDR3 coding DNA: TGTGCCAGCTTGACTAGCGCCCACGAGACCCAGTACTTC. The chain combines TRBV18 with TRBJ2-5, with 8 bases fitting TRBD2. This CDR3 has 13 amino acids. Germline V gene lookup returns CDR1 KGHSH and CDR2 LQKENI. V was pared by 7 bases and J by 5 bases, with 6 bases of the junction left unmatched.

This CDR3 reads CASSYIPNNEQFF. CDR3 coding DNA: TGTGCCAGTAGTTACATACCCAACAATGAGCAGTTCTTC. The genes are TRBV19 and TRBJ2-1, with D hard to call. The ends were cut back, 5 bases at V and 5 bases at J, with 10 bases in the middle. The CDR3 contains 13 residues. The V gene's germline CDR1 is LNHDA and CDR2 SQIVND (reference sequence). Together with reference TRBV19 and TRBJ2-1, the CDR3 gives the full variable domain: DGGITQSPKYLFRKEGQNVTLSCEQNLNHDAMYWYRQDPGQGLRLIYYSQIVNDFQKGDIAEGYSVSREKKESFPLTVTSAQKNPTAFYLCASSYIPNNEQFFGPGTRLTVL.

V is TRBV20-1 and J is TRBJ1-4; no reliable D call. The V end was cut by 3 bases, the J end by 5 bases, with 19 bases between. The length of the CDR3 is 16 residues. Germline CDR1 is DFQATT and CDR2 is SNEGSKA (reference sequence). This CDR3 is CSASDQSRHPNEKLFF. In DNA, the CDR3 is TGCAGTGCTAGTGATCAATCTCGGCACCCGAATGAAAAACTGTTTTTT.

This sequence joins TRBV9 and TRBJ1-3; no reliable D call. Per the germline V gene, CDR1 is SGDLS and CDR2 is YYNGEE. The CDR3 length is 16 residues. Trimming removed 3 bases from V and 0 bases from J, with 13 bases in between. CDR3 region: CASSASGPNSGNTIYF. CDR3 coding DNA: TGTGCCAGCAGCGCGTCCGGGCCAAACTCTGGAAACACCATATATTTT.

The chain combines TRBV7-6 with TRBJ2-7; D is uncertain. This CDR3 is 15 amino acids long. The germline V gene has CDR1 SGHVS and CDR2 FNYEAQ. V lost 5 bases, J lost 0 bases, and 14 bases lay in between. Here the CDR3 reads CASSSQDGFSYEQYF. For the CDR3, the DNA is TGTGCCAGCAGCAGTCAAGACGGGTTCTCCTACGAGCAGTACTTC.

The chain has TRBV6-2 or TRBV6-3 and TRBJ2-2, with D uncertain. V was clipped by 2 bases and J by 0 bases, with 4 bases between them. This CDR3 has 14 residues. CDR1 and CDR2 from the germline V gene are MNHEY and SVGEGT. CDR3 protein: CASSYDSNTGELFF. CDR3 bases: TGTGCCAGCAGTTACGATTCGAACACCGGGGAGCTGTTTTTT.

CDR3 loop: CATSREGGQIGEKLFF. The CDR3 region has the DNA TGTGCCACCAGCAGAGAAGGAGGACAGATAGGAGAAAAACTGTTTTTT. The genes are TRBV15 and TRBJ1-4; perhaps TRBD1 as D (6 bases). Germline lookup yields CDR1 LNHNV and CDR2 YYDKDF (reference sequence). The CDR3 is 16 residues long. Between the trimmed V and J ends, which lost 0 bases and 8 bases, there was a span of 16 bases.

The CDR3 loop is CASSPRSGGKDTQYF. The CDR3 DNA reads as TGTGCCAGCTCACCACGCAGCGGGGGAAAAGATACGCAGTATTTT. The gene calls are TRBV18 and TRBJ2-3; 8 bases fit TRBD2. CDR3 length: 15 amino acids. V shed 1 base, J shed 5 bases, and the junction held 5 bases outside the gene matches. The germline V gene has CDR1 KGHSH and CDR2 LQKENI.

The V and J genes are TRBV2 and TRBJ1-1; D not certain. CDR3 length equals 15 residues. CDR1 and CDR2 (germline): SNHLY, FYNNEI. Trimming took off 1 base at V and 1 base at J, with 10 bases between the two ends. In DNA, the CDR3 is TGTGCCAGCAGTGAAGGTCAGTATCGGAACACTGAAGCTTTCTTT. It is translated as CASSEGQYRNTEAFF.

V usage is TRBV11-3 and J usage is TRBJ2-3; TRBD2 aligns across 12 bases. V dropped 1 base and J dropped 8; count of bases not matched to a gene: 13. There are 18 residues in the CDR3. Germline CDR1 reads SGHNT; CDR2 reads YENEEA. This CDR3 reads CASSLGHLAGGLGGTQYF. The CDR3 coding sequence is TGTGCCAGCAGCTTAGGCCACCTAGCGGGAGGGCTTGGGGGTACGCAGTATTTT. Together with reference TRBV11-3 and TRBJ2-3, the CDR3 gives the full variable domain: EAGVVQSPRYKIIEKKQPVAFWCNPISGHNTLYWYLQNLGQGPELLIRYENEEAVDDSQLPKDRFSAERLKGVDSTLKIQPAELGDSAVYLCASSLGHLAGGLGGTQYFGPGTRLTVL.

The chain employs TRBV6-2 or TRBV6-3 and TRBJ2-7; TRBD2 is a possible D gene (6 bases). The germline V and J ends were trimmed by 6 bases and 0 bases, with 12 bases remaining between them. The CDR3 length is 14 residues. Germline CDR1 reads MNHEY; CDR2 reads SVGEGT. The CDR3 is CASSWDGSSYEQYF. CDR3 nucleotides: TGTGCCAGCAGCTGGGACGGGAGCTCCTACGAGCAGTACTTC.

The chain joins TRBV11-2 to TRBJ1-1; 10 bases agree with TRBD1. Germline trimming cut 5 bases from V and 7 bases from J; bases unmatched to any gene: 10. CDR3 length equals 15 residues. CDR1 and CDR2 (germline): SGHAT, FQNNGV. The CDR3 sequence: CASSVTGQGVSEAFF. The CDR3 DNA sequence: TGTGCCAGCAGCGTAACAGGACAGGGGGTTAGTGAAGCTTTCTTT.

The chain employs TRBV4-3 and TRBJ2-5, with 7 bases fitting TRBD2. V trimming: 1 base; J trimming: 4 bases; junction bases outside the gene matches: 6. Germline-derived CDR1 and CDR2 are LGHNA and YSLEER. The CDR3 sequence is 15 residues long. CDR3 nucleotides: TGCGCCAGCAGCCAAGTTCCAGGGAGGGGAGAGACCCAGTACTTC. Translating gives CASSQVPGRGETQYF.

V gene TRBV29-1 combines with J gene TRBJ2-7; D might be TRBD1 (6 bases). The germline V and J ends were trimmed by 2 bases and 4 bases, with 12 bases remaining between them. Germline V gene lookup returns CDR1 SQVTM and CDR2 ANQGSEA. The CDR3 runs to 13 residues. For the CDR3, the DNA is TGCAGCGTTGAACTCCAGGGGATGTACGAGCAGTACTTC. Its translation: CSVELQGMYEQYF.

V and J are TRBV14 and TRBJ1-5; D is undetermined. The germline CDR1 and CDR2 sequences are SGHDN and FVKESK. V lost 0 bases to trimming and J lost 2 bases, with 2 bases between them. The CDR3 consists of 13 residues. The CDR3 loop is CASSQDRNQPQHF. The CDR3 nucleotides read TGTGCCAGCAGCCAAGATCGCAATCAGCCCCAGCATTTT. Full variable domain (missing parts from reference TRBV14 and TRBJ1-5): EAGVTQFPSHSVIEKGQTVTLRCDPISGHDNLYWYRRVMGKEIKFLLHFVKESKQDESGMPNNRFLAERTGGTYSTLKVQPAELEDSGVYFCASSQDRNQPQHFGDGTRLSIL.